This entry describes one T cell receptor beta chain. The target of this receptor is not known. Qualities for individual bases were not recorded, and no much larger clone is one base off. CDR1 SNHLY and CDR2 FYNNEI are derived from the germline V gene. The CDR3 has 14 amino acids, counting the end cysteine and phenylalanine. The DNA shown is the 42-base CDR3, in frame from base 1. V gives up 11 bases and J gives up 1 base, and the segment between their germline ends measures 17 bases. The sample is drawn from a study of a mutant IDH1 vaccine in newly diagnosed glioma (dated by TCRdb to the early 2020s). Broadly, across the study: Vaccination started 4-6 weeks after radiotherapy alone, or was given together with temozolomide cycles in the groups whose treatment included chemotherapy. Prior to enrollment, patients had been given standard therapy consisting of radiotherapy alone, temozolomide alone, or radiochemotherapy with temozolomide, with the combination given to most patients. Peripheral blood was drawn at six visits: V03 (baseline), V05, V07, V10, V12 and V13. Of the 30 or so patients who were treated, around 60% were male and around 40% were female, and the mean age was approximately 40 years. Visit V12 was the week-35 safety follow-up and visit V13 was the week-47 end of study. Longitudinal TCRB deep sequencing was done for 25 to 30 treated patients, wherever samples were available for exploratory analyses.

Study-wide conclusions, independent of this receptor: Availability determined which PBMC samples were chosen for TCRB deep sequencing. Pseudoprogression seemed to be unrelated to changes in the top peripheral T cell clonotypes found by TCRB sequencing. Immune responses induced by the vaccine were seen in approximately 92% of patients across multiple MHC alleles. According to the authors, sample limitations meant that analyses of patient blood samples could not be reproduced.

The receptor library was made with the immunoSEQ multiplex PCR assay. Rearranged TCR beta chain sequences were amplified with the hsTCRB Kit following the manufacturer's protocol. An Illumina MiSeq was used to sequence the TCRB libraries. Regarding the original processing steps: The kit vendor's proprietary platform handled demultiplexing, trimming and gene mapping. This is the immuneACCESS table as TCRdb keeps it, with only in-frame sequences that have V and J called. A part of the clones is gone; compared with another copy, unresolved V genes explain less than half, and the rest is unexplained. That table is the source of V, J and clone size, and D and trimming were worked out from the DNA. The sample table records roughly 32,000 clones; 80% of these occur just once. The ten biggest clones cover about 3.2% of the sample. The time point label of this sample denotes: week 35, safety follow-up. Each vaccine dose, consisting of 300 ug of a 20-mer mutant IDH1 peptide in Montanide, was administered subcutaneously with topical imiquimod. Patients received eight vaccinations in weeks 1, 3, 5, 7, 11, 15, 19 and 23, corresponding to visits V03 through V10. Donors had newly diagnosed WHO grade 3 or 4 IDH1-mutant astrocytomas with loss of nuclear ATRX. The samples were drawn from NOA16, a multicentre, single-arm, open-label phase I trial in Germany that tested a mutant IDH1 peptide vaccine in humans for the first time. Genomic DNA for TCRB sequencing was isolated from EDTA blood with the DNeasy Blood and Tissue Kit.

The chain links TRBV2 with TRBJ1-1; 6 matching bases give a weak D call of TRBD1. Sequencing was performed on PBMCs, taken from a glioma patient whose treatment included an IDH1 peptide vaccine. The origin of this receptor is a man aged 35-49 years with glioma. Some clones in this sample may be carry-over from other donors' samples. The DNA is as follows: TGTGCCGCCACCAAGGGGGGGACGAACACTGAAGCTTTCTTT. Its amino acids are CAATKGGTNTEAFF.